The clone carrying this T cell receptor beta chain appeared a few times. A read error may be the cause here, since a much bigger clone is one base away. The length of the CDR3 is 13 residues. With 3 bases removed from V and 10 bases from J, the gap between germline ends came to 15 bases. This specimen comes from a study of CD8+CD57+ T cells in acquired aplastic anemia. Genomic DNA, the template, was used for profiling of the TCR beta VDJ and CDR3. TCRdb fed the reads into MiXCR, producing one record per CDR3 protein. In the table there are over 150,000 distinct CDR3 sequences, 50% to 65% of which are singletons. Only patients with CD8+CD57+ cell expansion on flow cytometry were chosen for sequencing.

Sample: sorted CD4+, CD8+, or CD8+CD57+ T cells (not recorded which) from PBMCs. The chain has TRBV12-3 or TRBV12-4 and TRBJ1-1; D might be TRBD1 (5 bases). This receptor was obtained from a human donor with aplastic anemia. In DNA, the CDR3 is TGTGCCAGCAGTTTTGAGGGACCACCGAGAGCTTTCTTT. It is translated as CASSFEGPPRAFF.